Following are 32 T cell receptor beta chains from one sample sequenced in a study of blood T cell repertoires in COVID-19. TCRdb's copy holds only in-frame clones and misses some; the assay was immunoSEQ multiplex PCR. The sample contains about 270,000 clones, 86% of which appear only once. Sequenced sample: peripheral blood. These receptors all stem from a woman in her twenties or thirties with COVID-19, enrolled during active disease.

This chain joins TRBV18 and TRBJ2-6, with D unclear. With 3 bases removed from V and 4 bases from J, the gap between germline ends came to 10 bases. Germline V lookup: CDR1 KGHSH, CDR2 LQKENI. The CDR3 length is 15 residues. CDR3 sequence: CASSPPVPGANVLTF. The CDR3 DNA reads TGTGCCAGCTCACCTCCGGTTCCCGGGGCCAACGTCCTGACTTTC.

V and J are TRBV11-2 and TRBJ1-1, with D maybe TRBD1 (5 bases). This CDR3 contains 14 residues. Germline V lookup: CDR1 SGHAT, CDR2 FQNNGV. V lost 5 bases to trimming and J lost 4 bases, with 14 bases between them. The CDR3: CASSQDRQFTEAFF. The CDR3 bases are TGTGCCAGCAGCCAAGACAGACAGTTCACTGAAGCTTTCTTT.

This sequence joins TRBV6-5 and TRBJ1-2, with a possible D match to TRBD1 (5 bases). Germline CDR1 and CDR2: MNHEY and SVGAGI. This CDR3 has 14 amino acids. Trimming pared 4 bases from V and 0 bases from J, leaving 9 bases between. CDR3 protein: CASSSWGSNYGYTF. The CDR3, as DNA: TGTGCCAGCAGTTCGTGGGGCTCTAACTATGGCTACACCTTC.

This chain links TRBV2 with TRBJ2-7, with 7 bases aligning to TRBD2. Losses at the gene ends were 0 bases for V and 6 bases for J; bases not matched to a gene: 5. Per germline, CDR1 SNHLY and CDR2 FYNNEI. CDR3 length equals 14 residues. Here the CDR3 reads CASSEAAGVPEQYF. CDR3 DNA: TGTGCCAGCAGTGAAGCGGCGGGGGTGCCCGAGCAGTACTTC.

This sequence joins TRBV19 and TRBJ1-1; 8 bases agree with TRBD1. Germline loops: CDR1 LNHDA, CDR2 SQIVND (reference sequence). Losses at the gene ends were 6 bases for V and 0 bases for J; bases not matched to a gene: 3. The CDR3 runs to 14 residues. CDR3 in DNA: TGTGCCAGTAGCCCAGGGGGCGTGAACACTGAAGCTTTCTTT. Encoded protein: CASSPGGVNTEAFF.

The rearrangement joins TRBV6-5 to TRBJ2-3; TRBD2 matches at 7 bases. This CDR3 contains 15 residues. Germline trimming cut 8 bases from V and 6 bases from J; bases unmatched to any gene: 14. CDR1 and CDR2 from the germline V gene are MNHEY and SVGAGI. The CDR3 spells CASALLAQGLDTQYF. CDR3 nucleotide sequence: TGTGCCAGCGCCTTACTAGCGCAGGGTCTCGATACGCAGTATTTT.

V and J are TRBV7-7 and TRBJ2-1; 10 bases map to TRBD2. Looked up from germline, CDR1 is SSHAT and CDR2 is FNYEAQ (reference sequence). V shed 4 bases and J 4 bases; nucleotides not matched to a gene: 7. This CDR3 comprises 16 residues. The CDR3 loop reads CASSSLAGATYNEQFF. As DNA, the CDR3 is TGTGCCAGCAGCTCTCTAGCGGGGGCTACTTACAATGAGCAGTTCTTC.

The chain uses TRBV5-1 and TRBJ2-2; 12 bases map to TRBD1. Germline CDR1 is SGHRS and CDR2 is YFSETQ. This CDR3 has 17 amino acids. V gave up 3 bases and J gave up 5 bases; unmatched junction bases: 8. The CDR3 loop is CASSWTGQGAWTGELFF. Written as DNA, the CDR3 is TGCGCCAGCAGCTGGACGGGACAGGGGGCGTGGACCGGGGAGCTGTTTTTT.

The chain's CDR3 is CASSLMGSGGNEQFF. CDR3 DNA: TGTGCCAGCAGCTTAATGGGTAGCGGGGGGAATGAGCAGTTCTTC. The chain links TRBV7-2 to TRBJ2-1; TRBD2 matches at 10 bases. Germline V gene sequence: CDR1 SGHTA, CDR2 FQGNSA. V lost 2 bases and J lost 7; bases outside the gene matches: 5. The CDR3 length is 15 residues.

This chain joins TRBV11-2 and TRBJ2-7; 7 nucleotides match TRBD1. The germline gives CDR1 SGHAT, CDR2 FQNNGV. The CDR3 has 14 residues. Trimming cost V 5 bases and J 2 bases; bases outside gene matches: 6. CDR3 DNA sequence: TGTGCCAGCAGCGTCGACAGGGAACCCTACGAGCAGTACTTC. This encodes CASSVDREPYEQYF.

The V call is TRBV2, the J call TRBJ1-1, with unresolved D. Looked up from germline, CDR1 is SNHLY and CDR2 is FYNNEI. The V and J ends lost 0 bases and 10 bases respectively, with 9 bases between them. This CDR3 is 12 amino acids long. The CDR3 region is CASSEAPVGAFF. The CDR3 DNA follows: TGTGCCAGCAGTGAAGCTCCGGTTGGAGCTTTCTTT.

V and J are TRBV7-6 and TRBJ1-6, with D uncertain. V lost 4 bases and J lost 10, with 11 bases in between. Germline V lookup: CDR1 SGHVS, CDR2 FNYEAQ. The CDR3 is 13 residues long. CDR3 loop: CASSSPGNSPLHF. CDR3 nucleotide sequence: TGTGCCAGCAGCTCCCCGGGTAACTCACCCCTCCACTTT.

The V call is TRBV9, the J call TRBJ2-4; 10 bases line up with TRBD1. The germline V gene has CDR1 SGDLS and CDR2 YYNGEE. The CDR3 totals 17 residues. J lost 0 bases, V lost 3 bases, and 6 bases had no gene match. The CDR3 reads CASSAGQGVLAKNIQYF. The CDR3 nucleotides are TGTGCCAGCAGCGCTGGACAGGGGGTGCTAGCCAAAAACATTCAGTACTTC.

The chain combines TRBV4-1 with TRBJ2-5; D is perhaps TRBD2 (5 bases). This CDR3 has 15 amino acids. The germline V gene encodes CDR1 MGHRA and CDR2 YSYEKL. Trimming took off 6 bases at V and 4 bases at J, with 18 bases between the two ends. CDR3 in DNA: TGCGCCAGCAGGGCGAGGGTGGGCCTTGGAGAGACCCAGTACTTC. The encoded protein is CASRARVGLGETQYF.

The chain recombines TRBV7-9 with TRBJ1-6; 9 positions agree with TRBD1. The CDR3 contains 14 residues. From germline, CDR1 is SEHNR and CDR2 FQNEAQ (reference sequence). The ends lost 4 bases at V and 10 bases at J; junction bases unmatched: 5. The CDR3 DNA is TGTGCCAGCAGCTCGGGACAGGGAGACTCACCCCTCCACTTT. Its translation is CASSSGQGDSPLHF.

This chain joins TRBV6-1 and TRBJ1-2; a weak D match, TRBD1 (5 bases). The CDR3 is 13 residues long. The germline V gene has CDR1 MNHNS and CDR2 SASEGT. V was clipped by 5 bases and J by 0 bases, with 7 bases between them. The CDR3 DNA reads TGTGCCAGCAGTCCGACAGCTAACTATGGCTACACCTTC. Translating it yields CASSPTANYGYTF.

In nucleotides, the CDR3 is TGTGCCAGCAGAGCGGGACTAGCGGGGGCAGATACGCAGTATTTT. Protein sequence: CASRAGLAGADTQYF. The rearrangement uses TRBV2 and TRBJ2-3; 14 bases fit TRBD2. There are 15 residues in the CDR3. V shed 6 bases and J 4 bases; nucleotides not matched to a gene: 3. CDR1 is SNHLY and CDR2 is FYNNEI in the germline V gene.

The table lists this clone with a few counts. The chain employs TRBV19 and TRBJ2-5; 8 bases map to TRBD1. CDR3 length equals 15 residues. The germline V gene has CDR1 LNHDA and CDR2 SQIVND (reference sequence). Trimming took 6 bases from V and 4 from J; bases not matched to a gene: 10. The CDR3 DNA reads as TGTGCCAGTAGGAGGACAGGGCCTGAGCGAGAGACCCAGTACTTC. This encodes CASRRTGPERETQYF.

The V and J genes are TRBV11-3 and TRBJ2-3; 8 bases align to TRBD1. The junction had 4 bases not matched to a gene; V was cut back by 0 bases and J by 2 bases. CDR1 and CDR2 (germline): SGHNT, YENEEA. The CDR3 covers 16 residues. CDR3 nucleotides: TGTGCCAGCAGCTTAGATAGGACAGGGTCCACAGATACGCAGTATTTT. Protein sequence: CASSLDRTGSTDTQYF.

V usage is TRBV5-5 and J usage is TRBJ2-3, with 9 bases fitting TRBD1. Germline V gene data show CDR1 as SGHKS and CDR2 as YYEKEE (reference sequence). The V segment lost 3 bases and the J segment 2 bases; nucleotides outside the gene matches: 4. The CDR3 consists of 15 residues. For the CDR3, the DNA is TGTGCCAGCAGCTCTGACAGGGGGTTCACAGATACGCAGTATTTT. Translated, it gives CASSSDRGFTDTQYF.

The chain carries TRBV9 and TRBJ2-7; D may be TRBD2 (5 bases). Germline V gene sequence: CDR1 SGDLS, CDR2 YYNGEE. The CDR3 contains 16 residues. V lost 2 bases, J lost 0 bases, and 15 bases lay in between. The CDR3 loop is CASSVGIGDSSYEQYF. As DNA, the CDR3 is TGTGCCAGCAGCGTTGGGATCGGGGATAGCTCCTACGAGCAGTACTTC.

This rearrangement joins TRBV7-9 to TRBJ2-2, with TRBD2 identical over 9 bases. Germline trimming cut 9 bases from V and 3 bases from J; bases unmatched to any gene: 5. CDR1 and CDR2 (germline): SEHNR, FQNEAQ (reference sequence). The CDR3 spans 14 residues. For the CDR3, the DNA is TGTGCCAGTCGCGGGGGGGCCGACACCGGGGAGCTGTTTTTT. Protein product: CASRGGADTGELFF.

The V and J genes are TRBV27 and TRBJ2-3, with 8 bases that match TRBD1. V shed 5 bases and J 4 bases; nucleotides not matched to a gene: 5. Germline lookup yields CDR1 MNHEY and CDR2 SMNVEV (reference sequence). The length of the CDR3 is 14 residues. The CDR3 DNA is TGTGCCAGCAGTCCCGGACAGGGCCCAGATACGCAGTATTTT. Translation: CASSPGQGPDTQYF.

The chain uses TRBV11-1 and TRBJ2-7; the match to TRBD2 covers 9 bases. Germline lookup yields CDR1 SGHAT and CDR2 FQDESV (reference sequence). The CDR3 covers 16 residues. With V trimmed by 4 bases and J by 3 bases, 10 bases remained unmatched. The CDR3, as DNA: TGTGCCAGCAGCTCCCCTGCTAGCGGGGCTAACTACGAGCAGTACTTC. It is translated as CASSSPASGANYEQYF.

The chain carries TRBV30 and TRBJ2-2; possibly TRBD2 for D (5 bases). This CDR3 spans 13 amino acids. Deletions cut 7 bases from V and 4 bases from J, with 13 bases between. The germline V gene has CDR1 GTSNPN and CDR2 SVGIG (reference sequence). CDR3 nucleotides: TGTGCCTCGCGGGCCCCGCCCACCGGGGAGCTGTTTTTT. Translated: CASRAPPTGELFF.

This clone was counted once. This chain links TRBV18 with TRBJ1-2; TRBD1 matches at 7 bases. The V and J ends lost 5 bases and 1 base, in that order; junction bases with no gene match: 7. CDR1 KGHSH and CDR2 LQKENI come from the germline V gene. The CDR3 length is 15 residues. CDR3 in amino acids: CASSSSTGVNYGYTF. The DNA of the CDR3 is TGTGCCAGCTCATCGTCTACAGGGGTTAACTATGGCTACACCTTC.

This chain joins TRBV5-6 and TRBJ1-5, with 8 bases fitting TRBD1. CDR1 and CDR2 (germline): SGHDT, YYEEEE. The CDR3 is made up of 13 amino acids. J was trimmed by 7 bases and V by 3 bases; bases with no gene match: 3. The CDR3 bases are TGTGCCAGCAGCTCACAGGGGGTACAGCCCCAGCATTTT. As protein: CASSSQGVQPQHF.

The rearrangement joins TRBV2 to TRBJ2-7, with 8 bases fitting TRBD2. V dropped 1 base and J dropped 6; count of bases not matched to a gene: 2. Germline V CDR1 and CDR2: SNHLY, FYNNEI. The CDR3 covers 13 residues. The CDR3 bases are TGTGCCAGCAGTGAAGACAGCGGGGGCGAGCAGTACTTC. This encodes CASSEDSGGEQYF.

The chain couples TRBV27 to TRBJ2-2, with 7 bases aligning to TRBD1. The junction had 4 bases not matched to a gene; V was cut back by 5 bases and J by 4 bases. Germline CDR1 and CDR2: MNHEY and SMNVEV (reference sequence). The CDR3 consists of 14 residues. Here the CDR3 DNA reads TGTGCCAGCAGTCGACAGGGAATCACCGGGGAGCTGTTTTTT. It yields the protein CASSRQGITGELFF.

The chain has TRBV27 and TRBJ1-3, with 8 positions matching TRBD1. V was clipped by 6 bases and J by 1 base; unmatched bases: 2. CDR1 and CDR2 (germline): MNHEY, SMNVEV (reference sequence). The CDR3 extends over 14 amino acids. CDR3 sequence reads: CASSRTGSGNTIYF. The CDR3 coding sequence is TGTGCCAGCAGCAGGACAGGGTCTGGAAACACCATATATTTT.

V usage is TRBV19 and J usage is TRBJ2-7; D is possibly TRBD2 (6 bases). The CDR3 has 15 residues. Germline V CDR1 and CDR2: LNHDA, SQIVND (reference sequence). V was clipped by 3 bases and J by 2 bases, with 14 bases between them. The CDR3 nucleotides are TGTGCCAGTAGTATTCTGGGGGGTCGTACCTACGAGCAGTACTTC. Its translation is CASSILGGRTYEQYF. Full variable domain (missing parts from reference TRBV19 and TRBJ2-7): DGGITQSPKYLFRKEGQNVTLSCEQNLNHDAMYWYRQDPGQGLRLIYYSQIVNDFQKGDIAEGYSVSREKKESFPLTVTSAQKNPTAFYLCASSILGGRTYEQYFGPGTRLTVT.

The J gene is TRBJ2-2, the V gene TRBV18; possibly TRBD2 for D (5 bases). The CDR3 covers 16 residues. The germline V gene has CDR1 KGHSH and CDR2 LQKENI. V lost 2 bases, J lost 2 bases, and 12 bases lay in between. As DNA, the CDR3 is TGTGCCAGCTCACCAGACGGAGGCATAAACACCGGGGAGCTGTTTTTT. Its translation is CASSPDGGINTGELFF.